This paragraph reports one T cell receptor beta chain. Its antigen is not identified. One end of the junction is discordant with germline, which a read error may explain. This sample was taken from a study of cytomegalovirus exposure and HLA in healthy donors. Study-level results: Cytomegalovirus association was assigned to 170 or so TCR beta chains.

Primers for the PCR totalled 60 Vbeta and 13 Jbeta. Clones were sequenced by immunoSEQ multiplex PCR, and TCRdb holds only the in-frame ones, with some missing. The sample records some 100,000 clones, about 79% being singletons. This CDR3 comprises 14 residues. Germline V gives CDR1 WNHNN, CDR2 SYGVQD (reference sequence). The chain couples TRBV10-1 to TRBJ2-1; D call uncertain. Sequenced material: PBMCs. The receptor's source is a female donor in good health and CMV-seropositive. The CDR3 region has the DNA TGCGCCAACAGTGCCCCATCACGAGCCAATGAGCAGTTCTTC. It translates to CANSAPSRANEQFF.